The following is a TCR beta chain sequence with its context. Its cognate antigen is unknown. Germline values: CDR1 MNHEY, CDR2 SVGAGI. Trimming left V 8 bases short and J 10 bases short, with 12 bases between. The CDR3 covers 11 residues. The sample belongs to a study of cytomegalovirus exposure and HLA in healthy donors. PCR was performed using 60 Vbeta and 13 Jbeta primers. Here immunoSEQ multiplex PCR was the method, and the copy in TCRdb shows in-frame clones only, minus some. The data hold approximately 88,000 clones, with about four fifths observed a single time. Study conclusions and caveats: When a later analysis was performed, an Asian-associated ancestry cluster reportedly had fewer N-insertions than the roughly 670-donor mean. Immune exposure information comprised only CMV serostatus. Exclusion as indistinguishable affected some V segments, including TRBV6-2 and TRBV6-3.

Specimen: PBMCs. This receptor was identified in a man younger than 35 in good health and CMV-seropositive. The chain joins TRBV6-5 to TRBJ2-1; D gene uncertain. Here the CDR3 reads CASGSAVEQFF. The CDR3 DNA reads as TGTGCCAGCGGATCTGCGGTAGAGCAGTTCTTC.